This T cell receptor (beta chain) was retrieved from a study of blood T cell repertoires in COVID-19. The overall study: T cells, B-cell-depleted T cells, or PBMCs supplied cDNA or gDNA.

Trimming left V 0 bases short and J 4 bases short, with 12 bases between. The CDR3 has 16 residues. Germline lookup yields CDR1 LNHNV and CDR2 YYDKDF (reference sequence). Data came from immunoSEQ multiplex PCR; TCRdb stores just in-frame clones and leaves some out. The sample holds about 150,000 clones, 75% to 90% seen once. The rearrangement joins TRBV15 to TRBJ2-2; TRBD2 is a possible D gene (5 bases). Source material: peripheral blood. The sequence was collected from a man aged 45-60 years with active COVID-19. In DNA form, the CDR3 reads TGTGCCACCAGCAGAGATAGGCTGGGGAGCACCGGGGAGCTGTTTTTT. It specifies CATSRDRLGSTGELFF.